This T cell receptor beta chain is from a study of cytomegalovirus exposure and HLA in healthy donors (dated by TCRdb to about 2017). For context, the study as a whole: An earlier analysis of approximately 640 of the donors reported approximately 300 Gb of sequence data and 117 million unique TCR beta sequences from 150 million to 200 million T cells. An early release that covered 500 to 800 HLA-typed donors contained around 300 gigabases of sequencing data and tens of millions of unique TCR sequences. Among the roughly 390 genotyped donors, approximately 77% belonged to the genetic ancestry cluster associated with self-reported Caucasian donors. The study was designed to test whether signatures of past pathogen exposure could be identified by cataloging public T cell receptors. The T cell repertoires of under 700 subjects were profiled by immunosequencing and related to cytomegalovirus serostatus. Besides the first cohort of around 700 subjects, a separate validation cohort made up of 120 different subjects was used. The study combined high-throughput TCR immunosequencing, statistical association of individual TCRs with disease status, and machine learning to predict cytomegalovirus infection status. To study patterns of TCR occurrence, a later analysis re-analyzed previously published TCR beta repertoires from 700 or so donors and added high-resolution HLA genotyping. Rather than drawing on any new phenotypic data, the later analysis identified candidate immune exposures from TCR beta sequences and the way those sequences occurred across donors. An earlier analysis of several hundred of the donors applied high-throughput TCR beta sequencing to assess whether each TCR beta V gene segment acted as functional or pseudogenic. Donor age, sex, ethnicity and CMV serostatus were collected together with the repertoire data. Genome-wide SNP genotypes for about 60% of the 666 donors were used in a later genetic analysis, which treated that subset as a discovery cohort. Every repertoire in the discovery cohort had been generated on one and the same sequencing platform. HLA typing included class I and class II loci at four-digit resolution. The number of typed donors differed by locus: roughly 620-640 for A, B, C, DRB1 and DQB1; 500 to 550 for DQA1; roughly 600 for DPA1; and 450 to 480 for DPB1. Because of strong linkage in the cohort, a handful of DR-DQ haplotypes were treated as single units for association and clustering. Across around 400 genotyped donors of the cohort, an average of about 250,000 unique TCR beta nucleotide sequences per donor were sequenced, and around 19% of those sequences were non-productive.

As to this clone: Its antigen is not yet known. Base qualities were left out, and no much larger clone turns up one base away.

Study-level results and caveats: The cohort was sequenced for TCR beta chains only, and without alpha or paired-chain data the features that could be detected were limited. CMV serostatus was the only immune exposure information available for the cohort. The authors suggested that the approach could potentially be extended to other disease states and immunological phenotypes. In a later analysis, HLA-associated TCR beta chains were found to be more clonally expanded and to have lower generation probabilities than equally common non-associated chains. In a later genetic analysis, fewer N-insertions in productive TCRs were reported among donors in an Asian-associated ancestry cluster than the roughly 700-donor mean. The classifier was reported to diagnose cytomegalovirus status with high specificity and sensitivity in both the original and validation cohorts. An earlier analysis of approximately 590 of the donors showed that most TCR beta V segments appeared in productive rearrangements either about 90% or about 30% of the time, which broadly matched IMGT annotations. A group of highly shared sequence variants was considered likely to be a technical artifact of the sequencing pipeline. Because HLA typing was missing for some donors at each locus, association tests included only the typed subset. Specific HLA alleles were associated with roughly 16,000 TCR beta sequences at a false discovery rate of 0.05 in a later analysis. Assigning TCR associations to individual alleles was difficult when HLA alleles, especially DR and DQ, strongly co-occurred. Most TCR sequences were seen in very few donors, while some public TCRs were found in many individuals. Roughly uniform sequencing depth across donors was assumed in presence/absence analyses, although this assumption may not hold. Most CMV-associated TCR beta chains appeared to be HLA-restricted in a later analysis, and the HLA associations seemed to be driven largely by CMV exposure. Correlated functional status among segregating V segments might reflect linkage disequilibrium, but an unknown experimental factor could not be ruled out. The study listed 150 to 200 TCR beta chains as associated with cytomegalovirus. Because counts were too low, fewer than 20 rarely observed V segments, including chromosome 9 orphons, were excluded from the earlier analysis of 587 of the donors. A further reported finding was that TCR beta sequences accurately predicted the HLA-A and HLA-B alleles for most subjects in the first cohort. Several of the top co-occurrence clusters appeared to be linked to parvovirus B19, influenza, CMV and Epstein-Barr virus, according to a later analysis. According to a later analysis, TCR association rates differed among HLA loci, with DRB1 alleles showing the most associated TCRs and HLA-C alleles showing the fewest. An association between a missense DCLRE1C variant and V-gene and J-gene trimming of TCR beta chains was found in a later genetic analysis and replicated in an independent cohort. In vitro tests confirmed that three of the cytomegalovirus-associated TCR beta chains recognize cytomegalovirus antigens. Because the 87-base-pair reads could not distinguish some IMGT-functional V segments, including TRBV6-2 and TRBV6-3, those segments were excluded.

The cohort comprised 710 or so healthy bone marrow donors. At the time of sampling, all cohort members were nominally healthy, though unrecorded immune exposures were likely present. The donor tested CMV seropositive and was one of the 289 seropositive cohort members. A peripheral blood sample was provided by each donor, and peripheral blood mononuclear cells were used for TCR beta sequencing. Genomic DNA was extracted from the blood cell samples with the Qiagen DNeasy Blood Extraction Kit. Libraries were made using the immunoSEQ multiplex PCR assay. For the multiplex PCR, a mixture combining 60 forward primers for TCR Vbeta segments and 13 reverse primers for TCR Jbeta segments was used. Amplification of the CDR3 region of rearranged TCR beta genes was performed with a multiplex PCR assay on genomic DNA. On the Illumina HiSeq System, the amplified TCR beta libraries were sequenced as 87-base-pair reads. The authors' pipeline ran thus. In a later analysis, tens of millions of unique TCR beta chains were counted across the roughly 610 repertoires, and roughly 10 million of these chains were shared by at least two donors. To remove PCR and sequencing errors, raw reads were error-corrected and collapsed into unique sequences using a nearest-neighbor algorithm that merged closely related sequences. V, D and J gene segments were assigned by aligning CDR3 sequences to IMGT reference sequences. For a sequence to be retained, a match of at least six nucleotides to both a V gene segment and a J gene segment was required. Rearrangements were classified as productive when the CDR3 lacked stop codons and remained in frame with V and J, and all other rearrangements were classified as non-productive. Following IMGT convention, CDR3 was defined as the stretch from the second conserved V-encoded cysteine up to the conserved J-encoded phenylalanine. Sequences without an unambiguous match to a single V gene segment were excluded from the earlier analysis of 450 to 750 of the donors. An earlier analysis of 500 to 700 of the donors classified V segments as functional when productive rearrangements were above 56.7% and as segregating when the standard deviation between donors was above 5%. A statistical classification framework was built to diagnose cytomegalovirus status from the catalog of TCR beta chain sequences. In a later analysis, TCR nucleotide sequences were compared against IMGT/GENE-DB human TR gene sequences so that V and J genes could be assigned. In a later analysis, CDR3 sequences and most-parsimonious VDJ recombination scenarios were assigned using the TCRdist pipeline. In a later analysis, each TCR beta chain was defined by its CDR3 amino acid sequence together with its V-gene family, and reads without a unique V-gene family were excluded. As a way to deal with suspected cross-contamination and a sequencing artifact, a later analysis dropped approximately 590 nucleotide sequences that were highly shared and had low generation probability. A later analysis calculated a clonal expansion index for each public chain from normalized within-repertoire ranks of inferred template counts. A later analysis computed generation probabilities with a VDJ recombination model fitted to out-of-frame rearrangements, and checked the results against IGoR. Hypergeometric tests were used in a later analysis to score TCR-TCR, TCR-HLA and TCR-CMV co-occurrence, with a repertoire-size bias correction applied to the TCR pairs. A later analysis estimated false discovery rates by permuting HLA or CMV assignments 20 times. A later analysis grouped co-occurring TCRs with DBSCAN, adding TCRdist sequence similarity when clustering within HLA-allele-positive subsets. Co-occurrence clustering excluded repertoires with fewer than 30,000 or more than 120,000 public chains, plus five with anomalous nucleotide sharing. The source is immuneACCESS, and TCRdb retained only in-frame sequences with V and J called. Part of the clones is not carried over; for the studies checked, unresolved V genes explain less than half of this, and the remainder is unexplained. That table gives V, J and clone size, and the DNA gave D and trimming. For this sample the table gives fewer than 300,000 clones, of which 86% were detected only once. The ten biggest clones cover 3.5% to 4% of the sample.

V is trimmed back by 4 bases and J by 2 bases, and the junction contains 6 bases that no gene match accounts for. Its CDR3 holds 14 amino acids, cysteine through phenylalanine. Solely the CDR3 DNA is kept, with 42 bases framed from the first base. Sequences SGHRS (CDR1) and YFSETQ (CDR2) are obtained from the germline V gene. This clonotype was obtained from a man aged 35 to 55 in good health and CMV-seropositive. Specimen: PBMCs. The sequence links TRBV5-1 to TRBJ2-7; TRBD2 aligns with 7 central bases. In nucleotide form, the sequence is TGCGCCAGCAGCGGGGCTAGCGGACCCTACGAGCAGTACTTC. Its coded protein is CASSGASGPYEQYF. The reference TRBV5-1 and TRBJ2-7 proteins fill in what lies around the CDR3, so the full variable domain reads KAGVTQTPRYLIKTRGQQVTLSCSPISGHRSVSWYQQTPGQGLQFLFEYFSETQRNKGNFPGRFSGRQFSNSRSEMNVSTLELGDSALYLCASSGASGPYEQYFGPGTRLTVT.